This is a list of T cell receptor beta chains from one sample in a study of T cell responses to AZD1222 COVID-19 vaccine. This table comes from immunoSEQ multiplex PCR, and its TCRdb copy is limited to in-frame clones, with some not included. The sample lists about 120,000 clones, approximately 90% occurring once. Sequenced material: peripheral blood, taken on day 0 of AZD1222 vaccination. The receptors here all came from an adult in good health. The CDR3 runs from the conserved cysteine through the conserved F or W. D genes are given only for firm matches. The size of a clone is reported for some rows only, either as once, few or many, or as a class for expanded clones.

D: TRBD1; V: TRBV27; size: NA; J: TRBJ1-2; DNA: TGTGCCAGCAGTTTAACAATACAGGGGGTTGGCTACACCTTC; CDR3: CASSLTIQGVGYTF
D: TRBD1; V: TRBV7-2; size: NA; J: TRBJ1-1; DNA: TGTGCCAGCAGCTTAGCGAAGACAGGGGGCGACGGTGAAGCTTTCTTT; CDR3: CASSLAKTGGDGEAFF
D: NA; V: TRBV30; size: NA; J: TRBJ1-2; DNA: TGTGCCTCAAACAGGGACACGGCTGGCTACACCTTC; CDR3: CASNRDTAGYTF
D: NA; V: TRBV19; size: NA; J: TRBJ2-7; DNA: TGTGCCAGTAGTATTGGGATTCCCTCCTACGAGCAGTACTTC; CDR3: CASSIGIPSYEQYF
D: NA; V: TRBV14; size: NA; J: TRBJ1-2; DNA: TGTGCCAGCAGCCAAGGGGGCGGCGGCAGCTATGGCTACACCTTC; CDR3: CASSQGGGGSYGYTF
D: NA; V: TRBV19; size: NA; J: TRBJ2-7; DNA: TGTGCCAGTACCCCCAAACGGACAGGGAGGGTCGTTGAGCAGTACTTC; CDR3: CASTPKRTGRVVEQYF
D: TRBD1; V: TRBV29-1; size: NA; J: TRBJ1-1; DNA: TGCAGCGGGAGGACAGGGAACACTGAAGCTTTCTTT; CDR3: CSGRTGNTEAFF
D: NA; V: TRBV18; size: NA; J: TRBJ1-1; DNA: TGTGCCAGCTCCACCACTCGGATGAACACTGAAGCTTTCTTT; CDR3: CASSTTRMNTEAFF
D: NA; V: TRBV18; size: once; J: TRBJ2-2; DNA: TGTGCCAGCTCACCACCGGACGACACCGGGGAGCTGTTTTTT; CDR3: CASSPPDDTGELFF
D: TRBD1; V: TRBV29-1; size: NA; J: TRBJ1-6; DNA: TGCAGCGTTGGACAGGGTTTTAATTCACCCCTCCACTTT; CDR3: CSVGQGFNSPLHF
D: NA; V: TRBV2; size: NA; J: TRBJ1-1; DNA: TGTGCCAGCATCCCGGTCACTATTCAGAACACTGAAGCTTTCTTT; CDR3: CASIPVTIQNTEAFF
D: NA; V: TRBV15; size: NA; J: TRBJ1-2; DNA: TGTGCCACCAGCAGAGAAGACGGCAGTGCTAACTATGGCTACACCTTC; CDR3: CATSREDGSANYGYTF
D: NA; V: TRBV7-6; size: NA; J: TRBJ1-4; DNA: TGTGCCAGCAGCTTAGATAGAGGCTGGGCCGAAAAACTGTTTTTT; CDR3: CASSLDRGWAEKLFF
D: NA; V: TRBV28; size: once; J: TRBJ2-1; DNA: TGTGCCAGCACGCCGGGGCTAACATACAATGAGCAGTTCTTC; CDR3: CASTPGLTYNEQFF
D: NA; V: TRBV21-1; size: NA; J: TRBJ2-1; DNA: TGTGCCAGCAGCAAAGTCCCCGACAGGGAATCCTACAATGAGCAGTTCTTC; CDR3: CASSKVPDRESYNEQFF
D: TRBD1; V: TRBV11-2; size: NA; J: TRBJ1-1; DNA: TGTGCCAGCAGGTTGACAGGGGCGAACACTGAAGCTTTCTTT; CDR3: CASRLTGANTEAFF
D: NA; V: TRBV6-6; size: NA; J: TRBJ1-5; DNA: TGTGCCAGCAGGTTAGATGGGCAGCCCCAGCATTTT; CDR3: CASRLDGQPQHF
D: TRBD2; V: TRBV10-3; size: NA; J: TRBJ2-7; DNA: TGTGCCATCAGTGAGTCGACTAGCGCCTACGAGCAGTACTTC; CDR3: CAISESTSAYEQYF
D: TRBD2; V: TRBV4-1; size: NA; J: TRBJ2-7; DNA: TGCGCCAGCAGCCAAGTGGCGGGAGGAGGGCAGTACTTC; CDR3: CASSQVAGGGQYF
D: NA; V: TRBV18; size: NA; J: TRBJ1-4; DNA: TGTGCCAGCTCACCACAGGGGAGGGAAAAACTGTTTTTT; CDR3: CASSPQGREKLFF
D: NA; V: TRBV28; size: NA; J: TRBJ1-2; DNA: TGTGCCAGCAGTCTGTCGGGCGGCTACACCTTC; CDR3: CASSLSGGYTF
D: NA; V: TRBV7-9; size: NA; J: TRBJ1-1; DNA: TGTGCCAGCAGCTTAAGGGTGATGGGGGGAGGCACTGAAGCTTTCTTT; CDR3: CASSLRVMGGGTEAFF
D: NA; V: TRBV28; size: NA; J: TRBJ1-4; DNA: TGTGCCAGCAGACGGGACTTTAATGAAAAACTGTTTTTT; CDR3: CASRRDFNEKLFF
D: NA; V: TRBV9; size: NA; J: TRBJ2-2; DNA: TGTGCCAGCAGCGCCCACTCGGGGACCGAACCCAACACCGGGGAGCTGTTTTTT; CDR3: CASSAHSGTEPNTGELFF
D: NA; V: TRBV6-5; size: NA; J: TRBJ1-4; DNA: TGTGCCAGCAGTCCAGGGATAACTAATGAAAAACTGTTTTTT; CDR3: CASSPGITNEKLFF
D: NA; V: TRBV25-1; size: NA; J: TRBJ1-2; DNA: TGTGCCAGCAGGGACAACACTAACTATGGCTACACCTTC; CDR3: CASRDNTNYGYTF